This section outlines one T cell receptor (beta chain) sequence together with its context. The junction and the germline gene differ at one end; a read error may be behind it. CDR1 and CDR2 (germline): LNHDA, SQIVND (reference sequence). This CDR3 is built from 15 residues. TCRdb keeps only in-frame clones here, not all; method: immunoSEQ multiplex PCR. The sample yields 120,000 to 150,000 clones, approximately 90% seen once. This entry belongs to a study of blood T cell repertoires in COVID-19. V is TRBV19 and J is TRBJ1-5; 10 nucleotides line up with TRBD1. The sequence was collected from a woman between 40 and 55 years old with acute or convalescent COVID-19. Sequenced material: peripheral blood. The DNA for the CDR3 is TGTGCCAGTACTTGGACAGGGGGTAGCAAACAGCCCCAGCATTTT. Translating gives CASTWTGGSKQPQHF.